These 30 T cell receptor beta chains came from one sample sequenced in a study of T cell changes during pregnancy in multiple sclerosis. TCRdb's copy holds only in-frame clones and misses some; the assay was immunoSEQ multiplex PCR. This sample has tens of thousands of clones, with roughly 90% found just once. Sequenced here: CD8+ T cells from peripheral blood mononuclear cells, sampled before pregnancy. Receptors originate from a female donor with multiple sclerosis, enrolled in a pregnancy study.

The V call is TRBV28, the J call TRBJ2-7; tentative D call: TRBD1 (5 bases). V shed 10 bases and J shed 2 bases, with 9 bases lying between them. This CDR3 spans 11 amino acids. Germline V gene data show CDR1 as MDHEN and CDR2 as SYDVKM. The CDR3 DNA reads as TGTGCCACCAGCAGGGCCTACGAGCAGTACTTC. Residues: CATSRAYEQYF.

The rearrangement uses TRBV5-1 and TRBJ2-2; 8 bases align to TRBD1. The CDR3 covers 17 residues. CDR1 and CDR2 from the germline V gene are SGHRS and YFSETQ. V lost 4 bases and J lost 4; bases outside the gene matches: 12. The chain's CDR3 is CASSLYFWTGSTGELFF. Here the CDR3 DNA reads TGCGCCAGCAGCCTTTATTTCTGGACAGGGAGCACCGGGGAGCTGTTTTTT.

This clone was seen ten or more times. The chain carries TRBV6-4 and TRBJ2-1; 8 nucleotides line up with TRBD1. Germline V gene data show CDR1 as MRHNA and CDR2 as SNTAGT. Trimming removed 0 bases from V and 0 bases from J; junction bases left unmatched: 1. CDR3 size: 16 residues. The CDR3 bases are TGTGCCAGCAGTGACTCAGGACAGGGCTCCTACAATGAGCAGTTCTTC. Translation gives CASSDSGQGSYNEQFF.

The chain is built from TRBV28 and TRBJ1-6, with D uncertain. The CDR3 has 17 amino acids. Trimming took off 0 bases at V and 8 bases at J, with 17 bases between the two ends. Germline V gene lookup returns CDR1 MDHEN and CDR2 SYDVKM. CDR3 nucleotides: TGTGCCAGCAGTTTATGGGACCGGGGTGTGGTAGATTCACCCCTCCACTTT. It codes for CASSLWDRGVVDSPLHF.

This chain joins TRBV4-3 and TRBJ2-3; 10 nucleotides align to TRBD2. The CDR3 is made up of 16 amino acids. Losses at the gene ends were 3 bases for V and 4 bases for J; bases not matched to a gene: 7. Per germline, CDR1 LGHNA and CDR2 YSLEER. The CDR3 coding sequence is TGCGCCAGCAGCCATGAGAGCGGGGGGGCCCCAGATACGCAGTATTTT. Protein sequence: CASSHESGGAPDTQYF.

The rearrangement links TRBV7-9 to TRBJ1-5, with 9 bases identical to TRBD1. This CDR3 comprises 17 residues. V shed 2 bases and J 6 bases; nucleotides not matched to a gene: 11. Germline lookup yields CDR1 SEHNR and CDR2 FQNEAQ (reference sequence). In DNA, the CDR3 is TGTGCCAGCAGCTTAATCCTACAGGGGGCCGAGGGTCAGCCCCAGCATTTT. The encoded protein is CASSLILQGAEGQPQHF.

The V gene is TRBV10-3, the J gene TRBJ1-6; no clear D. This CDR3 has 14 amino acids. Per germline, CDR1 ENHRY and CDR2 SYGVKD. The V gene lost 0 bases and the J gene lost 4 bases, with 4 bases spanning the gap. CDR3 sequence reads: CAISESAYNSPLHF. The CDR3 DNA follows: TGTGCCATCAGTGAGTCGGCTTATAATTCACCCCTCCACTTT.

This chain joins TRBV7-9 and TRBJ2-7; D possibly corresponds to TRBD1 (6 bases). CDR1 and CDR2 from the germline V gene are SEHNR and FQNEAQ (reference sequence). The CDR3 is made up of 13 amino acids. The V end was cut by 3 bases, the J end by 3 bases, with 9 bases between. CDR3 DNA: TGTGCCAGCAGCTTCCAGGACAGCTACGAGCAGTACTTC. This encodes CASSFQDSYEQYF. Drawing the rest from reference TRBV7-9 and TRBJ2-7, the complete variable domain is DTGVSQNPRHKITKRGQNVTFRCDPISEHNRLYWYRQTLGQGPEFLTYFQNEAQLEKSRLLSDRFSAERPKGSFSTLEIQRTEQGDSAMYLCASSFQDSYEQYFGPGTRLTVT.

This clone was seen only a few times. This chain links TRBV4-1 with TRBJ1-1, with 7 bases fitting TRBD1. This CDR3 contains 14 residues. Germline CDR1 reads MGHRA; CDR2 reads YSYEKL. Trimming cost V 1 base and J 3 bases; bases outside gene matches: 2. CDR3 sequence reads: CASSQGDRDTEAFF. CDR3 sequence (DNA): TGCGCCAGCAGCCAAGGCGACAGGGACACTGAAGCTTTCTTT.

The chain is built from TRBV4-2 and TRBJ1-1, with unresolved D. The CDR3 spans 14 residues. The germline gives CDR1 LGHNA, CDR2 YNFKEQ. Trimming cost V 6 bases and J 3 bases, with 14 bases left between them. For the CDR3, the DNA is TGTGCCAGCAGGCCCCAGGAGGACGACACTGAAGCTTTCTTT. It yields the protein CASRPQEDDTEAFF.

The chain is built from TRBV9 and TRBJ2-3; D gene ambiguous. CDR3 length equals 14 residues. In germline, CDR1 is SGDLS, CDR2 YYNGEE. The V end was cut by 2 bases, the J end by 0 bases, with 7 bases between. CDR3 DNA sequence: TGTGCCAGCAGCGTTAGCTTGAGCACAGATACGCAGTATTTT. Residues: CASSVSLSTDTQYF.

The chain has TRBV27 and TRBJ1-6, with 7 bases lining up with TRBD1. V gave up 5 bases and J gave up 4 bases; unmatched junction bases: 11. The CDR3 totals 17 residues. CDR1 and CDR2 from the germline V gene are MNHEY and SMNVEV (reference sequence). CDR3: CASSTLWTGQYNSPLHF. CDR3 nucleotides: TGTGCCAGCAGTACCCTCTGGACGGGACAGTATAATTCACCCCTCCACTTT.

This chain uses TRBV5-1 with TRBJ2-1; 10 bases agree with TRBD2. V was pared by 3 bases and J by 6 bases, with 6 bases of the junction left unmatched. CDR3 length: 15 amino acids. Germline loops: CDR1 SGHRS, CDR2 YFSETQ. The DNA for the CDR3 is TGCGCCAGCAGCTCATCTAGCGGGAGCCTCAATGAGCAGTTCTTC. Translation gives CASSSSSGSLNEQFF.

CDR3 in DNA: TGTGCCAGCAGCTTAGACGTAATGCGGGAGGGTTCCTACGAGCAGTACTTC. It encodes CASSLDVMREGSYEQYF. The rearrangement links TRBV11-2 to TRBJ2-7; 9 nucleotides match TRBD2. CDR1 and CDR2 from the germline V gene are SGHAT and FQNNGV. V was clipped by 0 bases and J by 1 base; unmatched bases: 7. This CDR3 is 17 amino acids long.

The J gene is TRBJ2-7, the V gene TRBV7-2; D is possibly TRBD2 (6 bases). The CDR3 loop spans 15 amino acids. V lost 5 bases and J lost 0, with 14 bases in between. Germline CDR1 and CDR2: SGHTA and FQGNSA. CDR3 sequence: CASSPGGELSYEQYF. CDR3 sequence (DNA): TGTGCCAGCAGCCCTGGAGGGGAGCTCTCCTACGAGCAGTACTTC. Looking up the rest from reference TRBV7-2 and TRBJ2-7 gives the full variable domain: GAGVSQSPSNKVTEKGKDVELRCDPISGHTALYWYRQSLGQGLEFLIYFQGNSAPDKSGLPSDRFSAERTGGSVSTLTIQRTQQEDSAVYLCASSPGGELSYEQYFGPGTRLTVT.

The chain joins TRBV7-8 to TRBJ1-1, with TRBD1 identical over 7 bases. This CDR3 is built from 14 residues. Germline V gives CDR1 SGHVS, CDR2 FQNEAQ. Germline trimming cut 5 bases from V and 5 bases from J; bases unmatched to any gene: 8. CDR3 protein: CASSPKTGRTEAFF. For the CDR3, the DNA is TGTGCCAGCAGCCCCAAGACAGGGAGGACTGAAGCTTTCTTT.

The chain uses TRBV4-3 and TRBJ2-3, with D possibly TRBD2 on 6 matching bases. CDR1 is LGHNA and CDR2 is YSLEER in the germline V gene. The V and J ends lost 2 bases and 7 bases respectively, with 13 bases between them. There are 14 residues in the CDR3. The CDR3 coding sequence is TGCGCCAGCAGCCAATGGGCCCGGGAGAATACGCAGTATTTT. Its translation is CASSQWARENTQYF.

The J gene is TRBJ1-1, the V gene TRBV27; 8 bases are shared with TRBD1. This CDR3 is built from 14 residues. The V and J ends lost 5 bases and 7 bases, in that order; junction bases with no gene match: 9. Germline V gene sequence: CDR1 MNHEY, CDR2 SMNVEV (reference sequence). The CDR3 coding sequence is TGTGCCAGCAGTCCCCGACAGGGGTTGGGTGAAGCTTTCTTT. Residues: CASSPRQGLGEAFF.

The rearrangement links TRBV5-1 to TRBJ2-7; a weak D match, TRBD2 (6 bases). CDR3 length equals 15 residues. V shed 0 bases and J shed 4 bases, with 14 bases lying between them. CDR1 and CDR2 from the germline V gene are SGHRS and YFSETQ. In DNA form, the CDR3 reads TGCGCCAGCAGCTTGGGTGCGGCCGGAGGGTACGAGCAGTACTTC. Its translation is CASSLGAAGGYEQYF.

The chain recombines TRBV9 with TRBJ2-1; 14 nucleotides line up with TRBD2. The CDR3 covers 15 residues. The ends lost 3 bases at V and 7 bases at J; junction bases unmatched: 3. CDR1 is SGDLS and CDR2 is YYNGEE in the germline V gene. CDR3 DNA: TGTGCCAGCAGCGCGACTAGCGGGAGGGATAATGAGCAGTTCTTC. Translation: CASSATSGRDNEQFF.

The rearrangement joins TRBV21-1 to TRBJ2-7; the D call in the table, TRBD1, was not verified against the DNA. TRBV21-1 is a pseudogene locus. The CDR3 has 16 residues. The CDR3 region is CASSNIGWAPTYEQYF. The CDR3 nucleotides are TGTGCCAGCAGCAATATTGGGTGGGCCCCAACCTACGAGCAGTACTTC.

V gene TRBV15 combines with J gene TRBJ2-3, with 9 bases lining up with TRBD2. The CDR3 sequence is 16 residues long. The ends lost 5 bases at V and 2 bases at J; junction bases unmatched: 8. Germline CDR1 and CDR2: LNHNV and YYDKDF (reference sequence). CDR3 coding DNA: TGTGCCACCAGCCCGATAGCGGGGGTGATCACAGATACGCAGTATTTT. Its translation is CATSPIAGVITDTQYF.

This rearrangement joins TRBV6-4 to TRBJ2-2; no reliable D call. Trimming cost V 4 bases and J 0 bases, with 3 bases left between them. The CDR3 sequence is 13 residues long. Germline CDR1 and CDR2: MRHNA and SNTAGT. The DNA of the CDR3 is TGTGCCAGCAGTGCAGCGAACACCGGGGAGCTGTTTTTT. It specifies CASSAANTGELFF.

There are a few counts of this clone. The chain carries TRBV19 and TRBJ2-7; D perhaps matches TRBD1 (6 bases). CDR3 length: 14 residues. V shed 0 bases and J shed 2 bases, with 8 bases lying between them. The germline gives CDR1 LNHDA, CDR2 SQIVND (reference sequence). CDR3 residues: CASSIDSGAYEQYF. CDR3 coding DNA: TGTGCCAGTAGTATAGATTCAGGGGCCTACGAGCAGTACTTC.

The chain has TRBV28 and TRBJ2-7, with a weak D call TRBD2 (7 bases). The CDR3 length is 16 residues. V shed 2 bases and J shed 0 bases, with 14 bases lying between them. CDR1 is MDHEN and CDR2 is SYDVKM in the germline V gene. CDR3 amino acids: CASSLRGAGSSYEQYF. The CDR3 DNA reads as TGTGCCAGCAGTTTACGGGGGGCAGGGAGCTCCTACGAGCAGTACTTC. Looking up the rest from reference TRBV28 and TRBJ2-7 gives the full variable domain: DVKVTQSSRYLVKRTGEKVFLECVQDMDHENMFWYRQDPGLGLRLIYFSYDVKMKEKGDIPEGYSVSREKKERFSLILESASTNQTSMYLCASSLRGAGSSYEQYFGPGTRLTVT.

The chain is built from TRBV28 and TRBJ2-3; D not certain. This CDR3 is 11 amino acids long. Per germline, CDR1 MDHEN and CDR2 SYDVKM. V lost 3 bases and J lost 5, with 3 bases in between. The CDR3 loop is CASSFGDTQYF. The CDR3 DNA reads TGTGCCAGCAGTTTCGGAGATACGCAGTATTTT.

In the case of this clone: Mismatch with germline at one junction end may stem from a read error. This rearrangement joins TRBV19 to TRBJ2-1; D ambiguous. The CDR3 has 17 amino acids. CDR1 and CDR2 (germline): LNHDA, SQIVND (reference sequence). The CDR3 loop reads CASSNDRLDVIYNGQFF. The CDR3 nucleotides are TGTGCCAGTAGTAACGACCGGCTAGACGTAATCTACAATGGGCAGTTCTTC. The variable domain in full, completed from reference TRBV19 and TRBJ2-1, reads DGGITQSPKYLFRKEGQNVTLSCEQNLNHDAMYWYRQDPGQGLRLIYYSQIVNDFQKGDIAEGYSVSREKKESFPLTVTSAQKNPTAFYLCASSNDRLDVIYNGQFFGPGTRLTVL.

V and J are TRBV27 and TRBJ2-7, with a weak D call TRBD2 (6 bases). The V and J ends lost 0 bases and 6 bases respectively, with 12 bases between them. Germline V gene data show CDR1 as MNHEY and CDR2 as SMNVEV (reference sequence). CDR3 length: 14 residues. CDR3 sequence reads: CASSLSGGLREQYF. Here the CDR3 DNA reads TGTGCCAGCAGTTTATCGGGGGGTCTTCGCGAGCAGTACTTC.

The rearrangement uses TRBV30 and TRBJ2-1; 7 bases map to TRBD2. CDR3 length: 16 amino acids. J lost 3 bases, V lost 3 bases, and 11 bases had no gene match. Germline lookup yields CDR1 GTSNPN and CDR2 SVGIG (reference sequence). The CDR3 DNA follows: TGTGCCTGGAGAGAATGGGGCGGGGGAGTCTACAATGAGCAGTTCTTC. Translation gives CAWREWGGGVYNEQFF.

V gene TRBV2 combines with J gene TRBJ1-1; weak D call: TRBD1 (5 bases). The CDR3 is 15 amino acids. Trimming took off 3 bases at V and 0 bases at J, with 11 bases between the two ends. Germline values: CDR1 SNHLY, CDR2 FYNNEI. For the CDR3, the DNA is TGTGCCAGCAGTGATTCCCTGACAGTGAACACTGAAGCTTTCTTT. This sequence encodes CASSDSLTVNTEAFF. Full variable domain (remainder filled in from reference TRBV2 and TRBJ1-1): EPEVTQTPSHQVTQMGQEVILRCVPISNHLYFYWYRQILGQKVEFLVSFYNNEISEKSEIFDDQFSVERPDGSNFTLKIRSTKLEDSAMYFCASSDSLTVNTEAFFGQGTRLTVV.